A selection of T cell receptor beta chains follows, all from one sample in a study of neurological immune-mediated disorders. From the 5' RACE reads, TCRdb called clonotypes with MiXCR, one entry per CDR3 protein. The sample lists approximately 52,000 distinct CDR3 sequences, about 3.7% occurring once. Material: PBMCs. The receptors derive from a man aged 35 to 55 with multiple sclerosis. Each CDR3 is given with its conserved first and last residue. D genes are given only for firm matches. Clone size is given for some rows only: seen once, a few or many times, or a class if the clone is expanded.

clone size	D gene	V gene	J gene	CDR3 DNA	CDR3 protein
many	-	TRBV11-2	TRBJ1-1	TGTGCCAGCAGCTTTAGCGGGGCTGAAGCTTTCTTT	CASSFSGAEAFF
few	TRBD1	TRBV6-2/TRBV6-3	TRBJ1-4	TGTGCCATCTTCGGGACAGTCTATGAAAAACTGTTTTTT	CAIFGTVYEKLFF
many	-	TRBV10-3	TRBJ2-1	TGTGCCATCAGTGAGTCGGGGTTAGGCAATGAGCAGTTCTTC	CAISESGLGNEQFF
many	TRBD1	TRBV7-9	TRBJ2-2	TGTGCCAGCAGGAAGAAGGCCATCCCAGGGGGCACCGGGGAGCTGTTTTTT	CASRKKAIPGGTGELFF
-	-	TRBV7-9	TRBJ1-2	TGTGCCAGCAGCTTCAGGACGCTCTATGGCTACACCTTC	CASSFRTLYGYTF
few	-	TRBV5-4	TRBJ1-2	TGTGCCAGCAGCTATCCGGGACTATATGGCTACACCTTC	CASSYPGLYGYTF
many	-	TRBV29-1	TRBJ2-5	TGCAGCGTTAGGGAACAGGCCCAAGAGACCCAGTACTTC	CSVREQAQETQYF
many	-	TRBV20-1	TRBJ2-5	TGCAGTGCCCCGCGCGGCGTGGAAGAGACCCAGTACTTC	CSAPRGVEETQYF
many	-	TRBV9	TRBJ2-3	TGTGCCAGCAGCGCGCTAGGTGACAGGACAGATACGCAGTATTTT	CASSALGDRTDTQYF
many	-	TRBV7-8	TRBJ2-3	TGTGCCAGCAGCTTAGCCCGGGTTGGGCAGGGACGGAGCACAGATACGCAGTATTTT	CASSLARVGQGRSTDTQYF
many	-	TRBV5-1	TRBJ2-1	TGCGCCAGCAGCTTAGGCCAGGGTGGAACTAATGAGCAGTTCTTC	CASSLGQGGTNEQFF
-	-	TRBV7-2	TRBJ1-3	TGTGTCAGCAGCCCTAACACGCCCCCGATATATTTT	CVSSPNTPPIYF
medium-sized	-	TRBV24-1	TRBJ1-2	TGTGCCACCAGTGAAGGGGACCCCTATGGCTACACCTTC	CATSEGDPYGYTF
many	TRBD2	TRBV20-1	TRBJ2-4	TGCAGTGCCCAACCTTCACTAGCGGGGGTTACGTACTTC	CSAQPSLAGVTYF
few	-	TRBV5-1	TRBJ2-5	TGCGCCAGCAGCATGTTACAAGAGACCCAGTACTTC	CASSMLQETQYF
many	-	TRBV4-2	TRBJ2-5	TGTGCCAGCAGCCAAGGGACAGCTCCAATCAGAGGGACCCAGTACTTC	CASSQGTAPIRGTQYF
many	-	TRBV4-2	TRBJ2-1	TGTGCCAGCAGCCAAGGACGCCGGGGTGGGTCCTACAATGAGCAGTTCTTC	CASSQGRRGGSYNEQFF
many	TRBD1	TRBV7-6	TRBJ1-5	TGTGCCAGCAGCTCCGGACAGGGGGGCAGGGCCCAGCATTTT	CASSSGQGGRAQHF
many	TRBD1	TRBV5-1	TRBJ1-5	TGCGCCAGCAGCTTGGGGACAGGGAGCAATCAGCCCCAGCATTTT	CASSLGTGSNQPQHF
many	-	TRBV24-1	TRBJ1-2	TGTGCCACCAGTGATTTTGCAGGCCCGGGCGGAGGCTATGGCTACACCTTC	CATSDFAGPGGGYGYTF
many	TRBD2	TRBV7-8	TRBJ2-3	TGTGCCAGCAGCCCAACAACTCTAGCGGGGGCTACAGATACGCAGTATTTT	CASSPTTLAGATDTQYF
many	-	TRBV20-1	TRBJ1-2	TGCAGTGCTAGAGGTGATCCCTATGGCTACACCTTC	CSARGDPYGYTF
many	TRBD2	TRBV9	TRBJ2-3	TGTGCCAGCACCACTAGCGGGGGAGCACATGGCACAGATACGCAGTATTTT	CASTTSGGAHGTDTQYF
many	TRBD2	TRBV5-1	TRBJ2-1	TGCGCCAGCAGCCAGAGCGGGGGGACCTACAATGAGCAGTTCTTC	CASSQSGGTYNEQFF
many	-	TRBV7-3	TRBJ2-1	TGTGCCAGCAGCTTAGGGACAACTAAGAATGAGCAGTTCTTC	CASSLGTTKNEQFF
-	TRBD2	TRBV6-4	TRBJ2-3	TGTACCAGCAGTGACGGGCGGGGGGTGAGCACAGATACGCAGTATTTT	CTSSDGRGVSTDTQYF
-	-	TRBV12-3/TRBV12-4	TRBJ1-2	TGTGCCAGCAGCCGGACCTCTCAAGGCTATGGCTACACCTTC	CASSRTSQGYGYTF
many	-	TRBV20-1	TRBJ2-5	TGCAGTGCTAGAGATTTCAAGGGAGGTACTCAAGAGACCCAGTACTTC	CSARDFKGGTQETQYF
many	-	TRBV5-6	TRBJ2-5	TGTGCCAGCAGCTTGACGGGCCGGCAAAAAGAGACCCAGTACTTC	CASSLTGRQKETQYF
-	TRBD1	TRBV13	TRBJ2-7	TGTGCCAGCCAACCCGGGACAGGGGCCTACGAGCAGTACTTC	CASQPGTGAYEQYF
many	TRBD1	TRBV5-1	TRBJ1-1	TGCGCCAGCAGCTTATCGACAGGGTCCATGGGCACTGAAGCTTTCTTT	CASSLSTGSMGTEAFF
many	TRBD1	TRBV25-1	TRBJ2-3	TGTGCCAGCAGTGAAGGGGACAGGGCGGCAGATACGCAGTATTTT	CASSEGDRAADTQYF
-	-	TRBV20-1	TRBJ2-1	TGCAGTGCTAGATCGACTAGAACCTACAATGAGCAGTTCTTC	CSARSTRTYNEQFF
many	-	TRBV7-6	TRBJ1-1	TGTGCCAGCAGTTCGGAGTTGGGCACTGAAGCTTTCTTT	CASSSELGTEAFF
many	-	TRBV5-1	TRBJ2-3	TGCGCCAGCGCAGAACAGGGATTGGGCACAGATACGCAGTATTTT	CASAEQGLGTDTQYF
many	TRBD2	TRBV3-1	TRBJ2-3	TGTGCCAGCAGCTCTAGCGGCCGCACAGATACGCAGTATTTT	CASSSSGRTDTQYF
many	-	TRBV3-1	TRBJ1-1	TGTGCCAGCAGCCCTCGGTCCAGTGAAGCTTTCTTT	CASSPRSSEAFF
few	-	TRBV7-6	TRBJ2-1	TGTGCCAGCAGCGCGACCGGGACGAGACAATGGGAGCAGTTCTTC	CASSATGTRQWEQFF
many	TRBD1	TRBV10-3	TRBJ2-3	TGTGCCACCAGACAGGGATCCACAGATACGCAGTATTTT	CATRQGSTDTQYF
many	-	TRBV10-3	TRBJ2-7	TGTGCCATCAGTGCAAGGGCCTACGAGCAGTACTTC	CAISARAYEQYF
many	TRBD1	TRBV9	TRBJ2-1	TGTGCCAGCAGCGCAACAGGGGACGGGAATAATGAGCAGTTCTTC	CASSATGDGNNEQFF
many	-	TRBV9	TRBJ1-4	TGTGCCAGCAGCGCCTACCCGGACAGAGTAGGTGAAAAACTGTTTTTT	CASSAYPDRVGEKLFF
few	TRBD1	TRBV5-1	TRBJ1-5	TGCGCCAGCAGCGAGGGGGCGACTGGTCAGCCCCAGCATTTT	CASSEGATGQPQHF
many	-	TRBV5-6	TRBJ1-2	TGTGCCAGCAGCTTCCGGGGGGGAAACTATGGCTACACCTTC	CASSFRGGNYGYTF
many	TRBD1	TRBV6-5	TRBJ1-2	TGTGCCAGCAGTTACTCGGGACAGGGGAGAGGCTACACCTTC	CASSYSGQGRGYTF
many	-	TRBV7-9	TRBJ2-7	TGTGCCAGCTCCGGGACTGGAGACTACGAGCAGTACTTC	CASSGTGDYEQYF